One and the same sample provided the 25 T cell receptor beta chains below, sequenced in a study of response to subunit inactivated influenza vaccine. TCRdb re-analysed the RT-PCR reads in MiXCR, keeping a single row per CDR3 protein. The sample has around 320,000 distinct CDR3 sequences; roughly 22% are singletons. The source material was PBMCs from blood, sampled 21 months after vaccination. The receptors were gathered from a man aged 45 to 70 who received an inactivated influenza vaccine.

The DNA of the CDR3 is TGCAGTGCTCGGCCCATAGCGGGGGGTTACTACGAGCAGTACTTC. Its protein is CSARPIAGGYYEQYF. This chain links TRBV20-1 with TRBJ2-7, with 10 bases aligning to TRBD2. The length of the CDR3 is 15 residues. Germline lookup yields CDR1 DFQATT and CDR2 SNEGSKA (reference sequence). V lost 5 bases and J lost 3; bases outside the gene matches: 10.

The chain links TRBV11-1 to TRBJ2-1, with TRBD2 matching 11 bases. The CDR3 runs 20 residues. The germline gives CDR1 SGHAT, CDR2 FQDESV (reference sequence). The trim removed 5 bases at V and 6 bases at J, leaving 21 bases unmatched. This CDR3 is CASSRTSGSFIVALANEQFF. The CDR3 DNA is TGTGCCAGCAGCAGGACTAGCGGGTCATTTATCGTCGCGTTAGCCAATGAGCAGTTCTTC.

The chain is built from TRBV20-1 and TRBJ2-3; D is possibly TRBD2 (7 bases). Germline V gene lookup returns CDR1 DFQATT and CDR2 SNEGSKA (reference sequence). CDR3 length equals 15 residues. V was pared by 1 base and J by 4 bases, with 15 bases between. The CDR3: CSARVIGGHSDTQYF. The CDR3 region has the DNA TGCAGTGCTAGAGTGATCGGGGGGCACTCAGATACGCAGTATTTT.

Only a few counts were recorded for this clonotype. CDR3 sequence: CASSQPGRMTREQYF. The DNA for the CDR3 is TGTGCCAGCAGCCAACCCGGACGGATGACAAGAGAGCAGTACTTC. The J gene is TRBJ2-7, the V gene TRBV5-8; D remains unclear. The CDR3 runs 15 residues. V was clipped by 4 bases and J by 7 bases, with 21 bases between them. Germline V CDR1 and CDR2: SGHTS, YDEGEE. The whole variable domain, filled in from reference TRBV5-8 and TRBJ2-7, reads EAGVTQSPTHLIKTRGQQATLRCSPISGHTSVYWYQQALGLGLQFLLWYDEGEERNRGNFPPRFSGRQFPNYSSELNVNALELEDSALYLCASSQPGRMTREQYFGPGTRLTVT.

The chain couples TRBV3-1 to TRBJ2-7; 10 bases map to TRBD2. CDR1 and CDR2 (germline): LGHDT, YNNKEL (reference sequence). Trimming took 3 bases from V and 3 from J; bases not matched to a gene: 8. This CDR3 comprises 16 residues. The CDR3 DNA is TGTGCCAGCAGCCACGGCCCTAGCGGGAGAATCTACGAGCAGTACTTC. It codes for CASSHGPSGRIYEQYF.

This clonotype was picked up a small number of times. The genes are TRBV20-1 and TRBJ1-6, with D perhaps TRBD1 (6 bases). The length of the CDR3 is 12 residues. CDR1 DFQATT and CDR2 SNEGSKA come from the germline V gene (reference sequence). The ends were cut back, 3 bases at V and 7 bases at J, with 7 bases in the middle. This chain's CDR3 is CSARTGNSPLHF. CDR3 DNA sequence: TGCAGTGCTAGGACAGGCAATTCACCCCTCCACTTT.

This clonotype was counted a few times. The CDR3 loop is CASSHPYRTGGNQPQHF. The CDR3 DNA reads as TGTGCCAGCAGTCACCCTTATAGGACAGGGGGAAATCAGCCCCAGCATTTT. V and J are TRBV28 and TRBJ1-5; the match to TRBD1 covers 10 bases. V dropped 5 bases and J dropped 4; count of bases not matched to a gene: 11. The CDR3 has 17 amino acids. Germline V gene lookup returns CDR1 MDHEN and CDR2 SYDVKM. Full variable domain (missing parts from reference TRBV28 and TRBJ1-5): DVKVTQSSRYLVKRTGEKVFLECVQDMDHENMFWYRQDPGLGLRLIYFSYDVKMKEKGDIPEGYSVSREKKERFSLILESASTNQTSMYLCASSHPYRTGGNQPQHFGDGTRLSIL.

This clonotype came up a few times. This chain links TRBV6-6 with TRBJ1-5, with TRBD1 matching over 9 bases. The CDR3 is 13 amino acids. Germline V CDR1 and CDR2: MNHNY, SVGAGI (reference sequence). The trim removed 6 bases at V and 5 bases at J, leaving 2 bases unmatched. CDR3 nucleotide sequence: TGTGCCAGCAGAACAGGGGGCCATCAGCCCCAGCATTTT. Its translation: CASRTGGHQPQHF.

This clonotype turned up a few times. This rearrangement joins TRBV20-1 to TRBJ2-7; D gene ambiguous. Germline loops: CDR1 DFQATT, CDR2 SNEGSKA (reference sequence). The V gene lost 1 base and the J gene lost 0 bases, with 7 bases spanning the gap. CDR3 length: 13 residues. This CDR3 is CSARATSSYEQYF. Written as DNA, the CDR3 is TGCAGTGCTAGAGCGACCAGCTCCTACGAGCAGTACTTC.

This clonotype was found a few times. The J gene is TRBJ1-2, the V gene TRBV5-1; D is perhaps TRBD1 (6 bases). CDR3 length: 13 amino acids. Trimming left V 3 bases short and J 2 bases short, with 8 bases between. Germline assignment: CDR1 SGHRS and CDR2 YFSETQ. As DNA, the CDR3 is TGCGCCAGCAGCTCAGGGGAGAACTATGGCTACACCTTC. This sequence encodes CASSSGENYGYTF.

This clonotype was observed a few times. In nucleotides, the CDR3 is TGCGCCAGCAGCTTTCAAGGGGGCGAGCAGTACTTC. It specifies CASSFQGGEQYF. This chain links TRBV5-1 with TRBJ2-7; D is perhaps TRBD1 (6 bases). Germline V gene lookup returns CDR1 SGHRS and CDR2 YFSETQ. V lost 2 bases to trimming and J lost 6 bases, with 9 bases between them. The CDR3 runs to 12 residues.

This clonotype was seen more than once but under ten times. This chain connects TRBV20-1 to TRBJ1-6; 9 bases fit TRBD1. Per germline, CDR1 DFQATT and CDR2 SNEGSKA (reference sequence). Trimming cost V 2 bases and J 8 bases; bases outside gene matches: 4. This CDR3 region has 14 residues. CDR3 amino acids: CSARSDRGDSPLHF. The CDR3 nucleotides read TGCAGTGCTAGATCGGACAGGGGAGATTCACCCCTCCACTTT.

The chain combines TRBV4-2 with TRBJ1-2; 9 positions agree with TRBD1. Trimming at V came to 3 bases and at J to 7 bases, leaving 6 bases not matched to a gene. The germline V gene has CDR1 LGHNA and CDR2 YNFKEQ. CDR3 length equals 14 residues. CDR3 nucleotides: TGTGCCAGCAGCCAGGAGACAGGGGGTATTGGCTACACCTTC. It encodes CASSQETGGIGYTF.

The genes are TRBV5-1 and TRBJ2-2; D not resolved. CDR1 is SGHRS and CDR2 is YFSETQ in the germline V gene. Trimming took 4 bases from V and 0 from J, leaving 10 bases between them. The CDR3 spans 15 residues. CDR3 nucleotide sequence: TGCGCCAGCAGCCCCGGACGGCCGAACACCGGGGAGCTGTTTTTT. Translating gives CASSPGRPNTGELFF.

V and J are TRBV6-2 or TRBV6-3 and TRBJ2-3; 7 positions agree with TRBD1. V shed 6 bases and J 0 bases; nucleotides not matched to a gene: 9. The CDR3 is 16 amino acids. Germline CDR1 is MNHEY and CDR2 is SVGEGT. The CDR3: CASSYGTEYSTDTQYF. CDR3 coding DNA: TGTGCCAGCAGCTACGGGACAGAATATAGCACAGATACGCAGTATTTT.

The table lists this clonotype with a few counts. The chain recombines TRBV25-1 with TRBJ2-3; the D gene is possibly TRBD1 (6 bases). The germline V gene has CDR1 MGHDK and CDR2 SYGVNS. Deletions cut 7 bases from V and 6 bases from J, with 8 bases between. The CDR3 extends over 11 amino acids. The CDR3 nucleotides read TGTGCCAGCAACAGGGCCGATACGCAGTATTTT. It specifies CASNRADTQYF. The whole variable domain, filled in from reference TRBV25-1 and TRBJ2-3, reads EADIYQTPRYLVIGTGKKITLECSQTMGHDKMYWYQQDPGMELHLIHYSYGVNSTEKGDLSSESTVSRIRTEHFPLTLESARPSHTSQYLCASNRADTQYFGPGTRLTVL.

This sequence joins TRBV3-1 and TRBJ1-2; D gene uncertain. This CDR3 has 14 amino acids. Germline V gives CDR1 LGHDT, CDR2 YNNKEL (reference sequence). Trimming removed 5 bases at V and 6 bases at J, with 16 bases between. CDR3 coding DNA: TGTGCCAGCAGCAAACTGGGAGTGGATGATGGCTACACCTTC. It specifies CASSKLGVDDGYTF.

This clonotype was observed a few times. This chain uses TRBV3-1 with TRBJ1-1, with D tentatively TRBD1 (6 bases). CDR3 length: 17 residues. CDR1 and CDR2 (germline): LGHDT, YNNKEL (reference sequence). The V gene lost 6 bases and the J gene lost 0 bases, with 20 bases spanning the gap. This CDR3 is CASSKRSTGTMNTEAFF. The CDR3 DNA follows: TGTGCCAGCAGTAAACGCTCTACAGGGACCATGAACACTGAAGCTTTCTTT.

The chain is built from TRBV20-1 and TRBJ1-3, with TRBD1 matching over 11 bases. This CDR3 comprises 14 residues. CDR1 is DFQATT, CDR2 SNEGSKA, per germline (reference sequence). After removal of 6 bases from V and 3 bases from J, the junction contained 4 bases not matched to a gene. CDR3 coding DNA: TGCAGTGCGAGGACAGGGGGCTATGGAAACACCATATATTTT. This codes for CSARTGGYGNTIYF.

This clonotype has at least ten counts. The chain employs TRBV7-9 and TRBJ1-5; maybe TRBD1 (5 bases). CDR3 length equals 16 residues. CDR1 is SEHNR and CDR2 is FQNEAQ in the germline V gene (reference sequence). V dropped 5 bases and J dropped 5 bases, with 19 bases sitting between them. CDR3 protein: CASSPSLVRDDQPQHF. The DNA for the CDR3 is TGTGCCAGCAGCCCCAGCCTGGTCAGGGATGATCAGCCCCAGCATTTT.

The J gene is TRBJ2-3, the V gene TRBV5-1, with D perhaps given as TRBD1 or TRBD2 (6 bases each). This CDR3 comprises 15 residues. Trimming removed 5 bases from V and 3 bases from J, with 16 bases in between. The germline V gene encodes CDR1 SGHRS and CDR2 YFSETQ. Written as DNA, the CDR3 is TGCGCCAGCAGTCCAGGGGCGGGAACGACAGATACGCAGTATTTT. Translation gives CASSPGAGTTDTQYF.

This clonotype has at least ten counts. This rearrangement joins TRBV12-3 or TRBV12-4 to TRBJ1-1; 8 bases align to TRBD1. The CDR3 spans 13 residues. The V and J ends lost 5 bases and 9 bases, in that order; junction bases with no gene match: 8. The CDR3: CASSQNRGRQAFF. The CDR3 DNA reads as TGTGCCAGCAGTCAAAACAGGGGGAGACAAGCTTTCTTT.

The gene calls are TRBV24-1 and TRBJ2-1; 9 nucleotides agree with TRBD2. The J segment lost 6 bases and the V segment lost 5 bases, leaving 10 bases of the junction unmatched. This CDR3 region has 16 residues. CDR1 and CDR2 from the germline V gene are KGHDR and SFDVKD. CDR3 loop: CATSGVTSGRLNEQFF. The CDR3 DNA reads TGTGCCACCAGTGGGGTGACTAGCGGCCGTCTCAATGAGCAGTTCTTC.

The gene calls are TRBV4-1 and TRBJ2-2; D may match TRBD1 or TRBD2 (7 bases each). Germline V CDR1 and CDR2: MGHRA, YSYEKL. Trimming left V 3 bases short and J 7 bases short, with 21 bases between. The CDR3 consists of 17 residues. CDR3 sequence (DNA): TGCGCCAGCAGCCATTCCTTGGGGAGGGGGCGAGGCGGGGAGCTGTTTTTT. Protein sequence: CASSHSLGRGRGGELFF.

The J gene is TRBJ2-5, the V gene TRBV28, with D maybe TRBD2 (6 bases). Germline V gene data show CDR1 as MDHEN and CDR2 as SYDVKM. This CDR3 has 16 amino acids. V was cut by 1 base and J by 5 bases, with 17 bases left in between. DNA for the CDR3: TGTGCCAGCAGTTTATTTGAGGAGGGACCGGGGGAGACCCAGTACTTC. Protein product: CASSLFEEGPGETQYF.